These 17 T cell receptor beta chains share one sample of origin, sequenced in a study of beta chain features in type 1 diabetes. Which antigens these TCRs recognize remains unknown. Findings and caveats of the study: When Type 1 diabetes patients were examined, their TCRB CDR3s proved moderately but significantly shorter in all four CD4+ subsets.

Reverse transcription of all isolated RNA meant that expressed TCRB transcripts were sequenced. The data were produced by immunoSEQ multiplex PCR, yet TCRdb's version contains in-frame clones alone and is incomplete. The sample yields under 300,000 clones, about 15% seen once. Sequencing was done on a sample of naive CD4+ T cells from blood. The receptors were gathered from a man aged 25-40 years with type 1 diabetes.

This clone was found a few times. This chain joins TRBV10-3 and TRBJ1-1; D is perhaps TRBD1 (6 bases). The germline V and J ends were trimmed by 0 bases and 11 bases, with 13 bases remaining between them. CDR3 length: 13 amino acids. Germline-derived CDR1 and CDR2 are ENHRY and SYGVKD. The CDR3 DNA reads as TGTGCCATCAGTGAGTCCGGGGGGGCGGTCGCTTTCTTT. As protein: CAISESGGAVAFF.

This sequence joins TRBV30 and TRBJ1-5, with D possibly being TRBD1 (6 bases). V lost 0 bases and J 5 bases, leaving 17 bases between the germline ends. CDR3 size: 16 residues. The germline V gene has CDR1 GTSNPN and CDR2 SVGIG (reference sequence). The CDR3 protein is CAWSVFAGAMDQPQHF. As DNA, the CDR3 is TGTGCCTGGAGTGTATTTGCAGGGGCGATGGATCAGCCCCAGCATTTT.

In this sample, this clone turned up a few times. The genes are TRBV28 and TRBJ1-1; D possibly corresponds to TRBD1 (6 bases). The CDR3 length is 14 residues. Trimming left V 6 bases short and J 4 bases short, with 15 bases between. Germline V gene sequence: CDR1 MDHEN, CDR2 SYDVKM. CDR3 in amino acids: CASSPTGFATEAFF. The CDR3 coding sequence is TGTGCCAGCAGCCCTACAGGGTTTGCCACTGAAGCTTTCTTT.

This clone was counted only a few times. The chain links TRBV4-2 to TRBJ1-1; 7 positions agree with TRBD1. Trimming at V came to 3 bases and at J to 4 bases, leaving 8 bases not matched to a gene. This CDR3 region has 15 residues. Germline CDR1 reads LGHNA; CDR2 reads YNFKEQ. The CDR3 here is CASSQANRGGTEAFF. The DNA of the CDR3 is TGTGCCAGCAGCCAGGCAAACAGGGGAGGCACTGAAGCTTTCTTT.

This clone came up a few times. J is TRBJ1-2 and V is TRBV7-9; TRBD1 matches 7 bases. This CDR3 has 13 amino acids. The trim removed 4 bases at V and 8 bases at J, leaving 7 bases unmatched. Per the germline V gene, CDR1 is SEHNR and CDR2 is FQNEAQ (reference sequence). The CDR3 sequence is CASSSETGRGYTF. CDR3 DNA: TGTGCCAGCAGCTCCGAGACAGGGCGAGGCTACACCTTC.

This clone was found many times. The chain links TRBV9 to TRBJ1-2, with 10 positions matching TRBD1. V was pared by 3 bases and J by 8 bases, with 4 bases of the junction left unmatched. The V gene's germline CDR1 is SGDLS and CDR2 YYNGEE. This CDR3 has 13 residues. The DNA for the CDR3 is TGTGCCAGCAGCGGGGGACAGGGGACGGGCTACACCTTC. It specifies CASSGGQGTGYTF.

This sequence joins TRBV30 and TRBJ1-1; TRBD1 matches at 7 bases. With 6 bases clipped from V and 3 bases from J, the junction kept 7 bases outside the gene matches. This CDR3 comprises 13 residues. Germline lookup yields CDR1 GTSNPN and CDR2 SVGIG (reference sequence). The CDR3 is CACPGQRDTEAFF. The CDR3 coding sequence is TGTGCCTGTCCGGGACAGCGAGACACTGAAGCTTTCTTT. The variable domain in full, with the rest retrieved from reference TRBV30 and TRBJ1-1, is SQTIHQWPATLVQPVGSPLSLECTVEGTSNPNLYWYRQAAGRGLQLLFYSVGIGQISSEVPQNLSASRPQDRQFILSSKKLLLSDSGFYLCACPGQRDTEAFFGQGTRLTVV.

The V call is TRBV30, the J call TRBJ1-1, with 9 positions matching TRBD1. With V trimmed by 4 bases and J by 5 bases, 11 bases remained unmatched. The CDR3 loop spans 15 amino acids. Looked up from germline, CDR1 is GTSNPN and CDR2 is SVGIG (reference sequence). As DNA, the CDR3 is TGTGCCTGGACCTCCGGAAGGACAGGGGTGACTGAAGCTTTCTTT. As protein: CAWTSGRTGVTEAFF.

The chain recombines TRBV7-9 with TRBJ1-2; D is possibly TRBD1 (6 bases). Germline V gene data show CDR1 as SEHNR and CDR2 as FQNEAQ (reference sequence). This CDR3 has 15 residues. The V gene lost 1 base and the J gene lost 2 bases, with 11 bases spanning the gap. The CDR3 DNA is TGTGCCAGCAGCTTAGAAGGGGGGGCGAACTATGGCTACACCTTC. It is translated as CASSLEGGANYGYTF.

The CDR3 protein is CASSAMKVRGADTQYF. As DNA, the CDR3 is TGTGCCAGCAGCGCGATGAAGGTACGGGGGGCGGATACGCAGTATTTT. The rearrangement uses TRBV5-4 and TRBJ2-3, with D maybe TRBD2 (7 bases). The V and J ends lost 4 bases and 6 bases respectively, with 21 bases between them. Germline loops: CDR1 SGHNT, CDR2 YYREEE (reference sequence). The CDR3 extends over 16 amino acids. Combining the CDR3 with reference TRBV5-4 and TRBJ2-3 gives the whole variable domain ETGVTQSPTHLIKTRGQQVTLRCSSQSGHNTVSWYQQALGQGPQFIFQYYREEENGRGNFPPRFSGLQFPNYSSELNVNALELDDSALYLCASSAMKVRGADTQYFGPGTRLTVL.

The chain is built from TRBV19 and TRBJ2-5, with TRBD2 matching 10 bases. There are 16 residues in the CDR3. The germline CDR1 and CDR2 sequences are LNHDA and SQIVND (reference sequence). V lost 4 bases, J lost 1 base, and 6 bases stayed unmatched. CDR3 sequence: CASSKDIAGGQETQYF. The DNA of the CDR3 is TGTGCCAGTAGTAAGGACATAGCGGGGGGCCAAGAGACCCAGTACTTC.

This clone showed up just a few times. The J gene is TRBJ2-6, the V gene TRBV7-6; 8 nucleotides align to TRBD1. This CDR3 is built from 17 residues. CDR1 is SGHVS, CDR2 FNYEAQ, per germline. V dropped 3 bases and J dropped 3; count of bases not matched to a gene: 7. This chain's CDR3 is CASSLAQGALGANVLTF. The CDR3 DNA follows: TGTGCCAGCAGCTTGGCCCAGGGGGCGCTTGGGGCCAACGTCCTGACTTTC.

The table lists this clone with a few counts. At the DNA level, this CDR3 is encoded by other sequences in the same sample as well. The chain links TRBV5-1 to TRBJ1-2, with D perhaps TRBD1 (6 bases). The V end was cut by 3 bases, the J end by 4 bases, with 10 bases between. The CDR3 runs 13 residues. CDR1 is SGHRS and CDR2 is YFSETQ in the germline V gene. CDR3 loop: CASSSGQSYGYTF. The CDR3 DNA reads TGCGCCAGCAGCTCCGGACAGAGCTATGGCTACACCTTC.

The chain recombines TRBV9 with TRBJ2-3; 13 bases match TRBD2. J was trimmed by 0 bases and V by 3 bases; bases with no gene match: 7. Looked up from germline, CDR1 is SGDLS and CDR2 is YYNGEE. This CDR3 spans 18 amino acids. As DNA, the CDR3 is TGTGCCAGCAGCGCGGGGACTAGCGGGACCACTAGCACAGATACGCAGTATTTT. Amino acids: CASSAGTSGTTSTDTQYF.

V is TRBV2 and J is TRBJ1-2; a weak D match, TRBD1 (5 bases). Trimming stripped 3 bases from V and 8 bases from J, with 13 bases between. The CDR3 has 13 amino acids. Per germline, CDR1 SNHLY and CDR2 FYNNEI. The CDR3 here is CASSETVEGGYTF. The CDR3 nucleotides are TGTGCCAGCAGTGAGACAGTGGAAGGAGGCTACACCTTC.

This clone was seen a few times. The chain links TRBV7-9 to TRBJ1-6; D is ambiguous. The CDR3 loop spans 13 amino acids. CDR1 and CDR2 from the germline V gene are SEHNR and FQNEAQ (reference sequence). Trimming left V 5 bases short and J 10 bases short, with 12 bases between. The CDR3 region has the DNA TGTGCCAGCAGCCTGTGGCAGAACTCACCCCTCCACTTT. Amino acids: CASSLWQNSPLHF.

V usage is TRBV18 and J usage is TRBJ2-1; 11 nucleotides align to TRBD2. The V gene's germline CDR1 is KGHSH and CDR2 LQKENI. Trimming took 3 bases from V and 8 from J; bases not matched to a gene: 6. The CDR3 length is 15 residues. The CDR3 DNA sequence: TGTGCCAGCTCACCCTTAGCGGGAGGGCCTGATGAGCAGTTCTTC. Translation: CASSPLAGGPDEQFF.